A selection of T cell receptor beta chains follows, all from one sample in a study of CD8+ T cells in alopecia areata. Only in-frame clones appear in the TCRdb table, and some are missing; sequencing was by immunoSEQ multiplex PCR. This table has a few hundred thousand clones, about 61% appearing once. Material: CD8+ T cells sorted from blood. Receptor source: a human donor in good health. Each CDR3 is given with its conserved first and last residue. Each record gives: CDR3 length, clone size, J gene, V gene, D gene, CDR3 protein, CDR3 DNA. A D gene is named only where the DNA matches it firmly. Size is stated for part of the rows, as once, few or many counts, or as a class when the clone is expanded.

CDR3 length: 13
clone size: few
J gene: TRBJ1-5
V gene: TRBV6-5
D gene: -
CDR3 protein: CASSRDTNQPQHF
CDR3 DNA: TGTGCCAGCAGCCGGGACACCAATCAGCCCCAGCATTTT

CDR3 length: 15
clone size: -
J gene: TRBJ2-1
V gene: TRBV6-5
D gene: -
CDR3 protein: CAGSPGRGGYNEQFF
CDR3 DNA: TGTGCCGGCAGTCCAGGGAGAGGGGGCTACAATGAGCAGTTCTTC

CDR3 length: 13
clone size: -
J gene: TRBJ2-5
V gene: TRBV9
D gene: -
CDR3 protein: CASTPSGKETQYF
CDR3 DNA: TGTGCCAGCACCCCGTCGGGTAAAGAGACCCAGTACTTC

CDR3 length: 15
clone size: once
J gene: TRBJ2-5
V gene: TRBV9
D gene: -
CDR3 protein: CASSPETGHRETQYF
CDR3 DNA: TGTGCCAGCAGCCCCGAGACGGGACATAGGGAGACCCAGTACTTC

CDR3 length: 14
clone size: -
J gene: TRBJ2-7
V gene: TRBV7-6
D gene: -
CDR3 protein: CASSLGGSTYEQYF
CDR3 DNA: TGTGCCAGCAGCTTAGGGGGTTCTACCTACGAGCAGTACTTC

CDR3 length: 11
clone size: -
J gene: TRBJ1-1
V gene: TRBV6-5
D gene: -
CDR3 protein: CASSYGTEAFF
CDR3 DNA: TGTGCCAGCAGTTACGGGACTGAAGCTTTCTTT

CDR3 length: 14
clone size: -
J gene: TRBJ2-7
V gene: TRBV6-1
D gene: TRBD2
CDR3 protein: CASSLAGGSYEQYF
CDR3 DNA: TGTGCCAGCAGTTTAGCGGGGGGATCATACGAGCAGTACTTC

CDR3 length: 12
clone size: -
J gene: TRBJ1-2
V gene: TRBV7-9
D gene: -
CDR3 protein: CASSSGTPSYTF
CDR3 DNA: TGTGCCAGCAGCTCCGGGACACCGAGCTACACCTTC

CDR3 length: 15
clone size: few
J gene: TRBJ2-7
V gene: TRBV5-1
D gene: TRBD1
CDR3 protein: CASSFGTGGYYEQYF
CDR3 DNA: TGCGCCAGCAGCTTTGGGACAGGGGGCTACTACGAGCAGTACTTC

CDR3 length: 16
clone size: -
J gene: TRBJ2-5
V gene: TRBV29-1
D gene: TRBD1
CDR3 protein: CSVEKEDRGRKETQYF
CDR3 DNA: TGCAGCGTTGAAAAGGAGGACAGGGGAAGAAAGGAGACCCAGTACTTC

CDR3 length: 17
clone size: -
J gene: TRBJ2-5
V gene: TRBV7-2
D gene: -
CDR3 protein: CASSLRGASDPTETQYF
CDR3 DNA: TGTGCCAGCAGCCTGAGGGGGGCTAGTGATCCGACGGAGACCCAGTACTTC

CDR3 length: 15
clone size: -
J gene: TRBJ2-5
V gene: TRBV4-1
D gene: -
CDR3 protein: CASSQTGTGQETQYF
CDR3 DNA: TGCGCCAGCAGCCAAACCGGGACTGGCCAAGAGACCCAGTACTTC

CDR3 length: 17
clone size: -
J gene: TRBJ2-3
V gene: TRBV9
D gene: TRBD2
CDR3 protein: CASSVGTSGGSSDTQYF
CDR3 DNA: TGTGCCAGCAGCGTAGGAACCAGCGGGGGATCTTCAGATACGCAGTATTTT

CDR3 length: 12
clone size: few
J gene: TRBJ1-1
V gene: TRBV5-4
D gene: -
CDR3 protein: CASSSKWGEAFF
CDR3 DNA: TGTGCCAGCAGCTCTAAATGGGGCGAAGCTTTCTTT

CDR3 length: 13
clone size: -
J gene: TRBJ1-1
V gene: TRBV15
D gene: TRBD1
CDR3 protein: CATNPDRGYEAFF
CDR3 DNA: TGTGCCACCAACCCGGACAGGGGATATGAAGCTTTCTTT

CDR3 length: 13
clone size: -
J gene: TRBJ1-2
V gene: TRBV7-3
D gene: -
CDR3 protein: CASTGSKLYGYTF
CDR3 DNA: TGTGCCAGCACGGGGTCGAAATTATATGGCTACACCTTC

CDR3 length: 14
clone size: few
J gene: TRBJ1-3
V gene: TRBV27
D gene: -
CDR3 protein: CASSPSGQGNTIYF
CDR3 DNA: TGTGCCAGCAGTCCGTCGGGGCAGGGAAACACCATATATTTT

CDR3 length: 12
clone size: -
J gene: TRBJ1-5
V gene: TRBV27
D gene: -
CDR3 protein: CASSSLGQPQHF
CDR3 DNA: TGTGCCAGCAGTTCGCTGGGGCAGCCCCAGCATTTT

CDR3 length: 13
clone size: -
J gene: TRBJ1-1
V gene: TRBV29-1
D gene: TRBD1
CDR3 protein: CSVGQGLNTEAFF
CDR3 DNA: TGCAGCGTTGGACAGGGTCTGAACACTGAAGCTTTCTTT

CDR3 length: 15
clone size: -
J gene: TRBJ1-5
V gene: TRBV4-1
D gene: TRBD1
CDR3 protein: CASSLSDRANQPQHF
CDR3 DNA: TGCGCCAGCAGCCTGTCAGACAGGGCCAATCAGCCCCAGCATTTT

CDR3 length: 13
clone size: -
J gene: TRBJ1-1
V gene: TRBV30
D gene: -
CDR3 protein: CAWSWSPGTEAFF
CDR3 DNA: TGTGCCTGGAGCTGGTCCCCTGGGACTGAAGCTTTCTTT

CDR3 length: 13
clone size: -
J gene: TRBJ1-2
V gene: TRBV7-2
D gene: -
CDR3 protein: CASRRTDSYGYTF
CDR3 DNA: TGTGCCAGCAGGCGGACGGACAGCTATGGCTACACCTTC

CDR3 length: 13
clone size: -
J gene: TRBJ2-5
V gene: TRBV25-1
D gene: -
CDR3 protein: CASSVGGGETQYF
CDR3 DNA: TGTGCCAGCAGTGTAGGAGGGGGGGAGACCCAGTACTTC

CDR3 length: 11
clone size: -
J gene: TRBJ1-1
V gene: TRBV29-1
D gene: -
CDR3 protein: CSVESSAEAFF
CDR3 DNA: TGCAGCGTTGAGTCGTCAGCTGAAGCTTTCTTT

CDR3 length: 12
clone size: -
J gene: TRBJ1-2
V gene: TRBV29-1
D gene: -
CDR3 protein: CSVWQGVHGYTF
CDR3 DNA: TGCAGCGTTTGGCAGGGCGTCCATGGCTACACCTTC

CDR3 length: 13
clone size: -
J gene: TRBJ1-6
V gene: TRBV9
D gene: -
CDR3 protein: CASSGGGISPLHF
CDR3 DNA: TGTGCCAGCAGCGGAGGAGGGATATCACCCCTCCACTTT

CDR3 length: 15
clone size: -
J gene: TRBJ2-2
V gene: TRBV13
D gene: TRBD1
CDR3 protein: CASSPGQGNTGELFF
CDR3 DNA: TGTGCCAGCAGCCCGGGACAGGGTAACACCGGGGAGCTGTTTTTT

CDR3 length: 15
clone size: -
J gene: TRBJ1-4
V gene: TRBV6-5
D gene: TRBD1
CDR3 protein: CASSYWSTGDEKLFF
CDR3 DNA: TGTGCCAGCAGTTACTGGTCGACAGGGGACGAAAAACTGTTTTTT

CDR3 length: 13
clone size: -
J gene: TRBJ1-2
V gene: TRBV29-1
D gene: -
CDR3 protein: CSVRTNSNYGYTF
CDR3 DNA: TGCAGCGTTCGGACAAACTCTAACTATGGCTACACCTTC

CDR3 length: 13
clone size: -
J gene: TRBJ1-1
V gene: TRBV27
D gene: TRBD1
CDR3 protein: CASSLTGAPEAFF
CDR3 DNA: TGTGCCAGCAGTTTAACAGGGGCCCCTGAAGCTTTCTTT

CDR3 length: 13
clone size: -
J gene: TRBJ1-1
V gene: TRBV7-8
D gene: -
CDR3 protein: CASSPTGKSILSF
CDR3 DNA: TGTGCCAGCAGCCCAACGGGGAAATCCATTCTCTCCTTT

CDR3 length: 16
clone size: -
J gene: TRBJ2-1
V gene: TRBV4-1
D gene: TRBD1
CDR3 protein: CASSQDLRGLYNEQFF
CDR3 DNA: TGCGCCAGCAGCCAAGATCTGAGGGGGCTCTACAATGAGCAGTTCTTC

CDR3 length: 14
clone size: few
J gene: TRBJ2-1
V gene: TRBV5-6
D gene: -
CDR3 protein: CASSLRPRANEQFF
CDR3 DNA: TGTGCCAGCAGCTTGCGGCCCCGGGCTAATGAGCAGTTCTTC

CDR3 length: 15
clone size: once
J gene: TRBJ2-5
V gene: TRBV5-1
D gene: -
CDR3 protein: CASSWGRGVGETQYF
CDR3 DNA: TGCGCCAGCAGCTGGGGTCGCGGGGTAGGGGAGACCCAGTACTTC

CDR3 length: 13
clone size: -
J gene: TRBJ1-1
V gene: TRBV7-9
D gene: -
CDR3 protein: CASSSQRNTEAFF
CDR3 DNA: TGTGCCAGCAGCTCACAGAGGAACACTGAAGCTTTCTTT

CDR3 length: 16
clone size: few
J gene: TRBJ2-7
V gene: TRBV5-4
D gene: -
CDR3 protein: CASSSRPPGVTYEQYF
CDR3 DNA: TGTGCCAGCAGCTCCCGTCCCCCGGGGGTGACCTACGAGCAGTACTTC

CDR3 length: 15
clone size: -
J gene: TRBJ2-5
V gene: TRBV6-5
D gene: TRBD2
CDR3 protein: CASSSGTSEQETQYF
CDR3 DNA: TGTGCCAGCAGTTCCGGGACTAGTGAGCAAGAGACCCAGTACTTC

CDR3 length: 12
clone size: few
J gene: TRBJ1-1
V gene: TRBV25-1
D gene: -
CDR3 protein: CASGTGATEAFF
CDR3 DNA: TGTGCCAGCGGGACCGGGGCCACTGAAGCTTTCTTT

CDR3 length: 13
clone size: -
J gene: TRBJ1-2
V gene: TRBV6-1
D gene: -
CDR3 protein: CASSEEVYYGYTF
CDR3 DNA: TGTGCCAGCAGTGAAGAGGTCTACTATGGCTACACCTTC